This T cell receptor beta chain originates from a study of technical replicates of blood from a few donors. Per germline, CDR1 MNHEY and CDR2 SVGAGI. V was clipped by 4 bases and J by 4 bases; unmatched bases: 5. The CDR3 has 15 amino acids. Sequenced by immunoSEQ multiplex PCR; TCRdb stores in-frame clones only, minus some. The table includes about 89,000 clones, around 94% detected once. The rearrangement joins TRBV6-5 to TRBJ1-3, with 9 bases that match TRBD1. This sequence originates from a human donor in good health. Sequenced input: T cells isolated from PBMCs. CDR3 protein: CASSSSGQGGNTIYF. DNA for the CDR3: TGTGCCAGCAGTTCCTCGGGACAGGGAGGAAACACCATATATTTT.